The 10 T cell receptor beta chains in this list originate from one sample, sequenced in a study of cytomegalovirus exposure and HLA in healthy donors. TCRdb's table, derived via immunoSEQ multiplex PCR, lists solely in-frame clones and lacks some. The sample has fewer than 250,000 clones, over 75% seen once. Material for sequencing was PBMCs. The receptors were sampled from a woman aged 18-29 years in good health and CMV-seropositive.

The chain is built from TRBV7-2 and TRBJ1-2, with 8 positions matching TRBD1. V lost 2 bases and J lost 8; bases outside the gene matches: 7. Germline lookup yields CDR1 SGHTA and CDR2 FQGNSA. The CDR3 is made up of 14 amino acids. In DNA form, the CDR3 reads TGTGCCAGCAGCTTAAGGACAGGGAGGATGGGCTACACCTTC. Its translation: CASSLRTGRMGYTF.

This clone was seen once. The genes are TRBV9 and TRBJ2-7; TRBD2 matches 8 bases. V lost 3 bases to trimming and J lost 1 base; unmatched junction nucleotides: 6. The CDR3 runs 15 residues. From germline, CDR1 is SGDLS and CDR2 YYNGEE. CDR3 DNA: TGTGCCAGCAGCGAGGCCGGGGGGGGATCCTACGAGCAGTACTTC. Translated: CASSEAGGGSYEQYF.

The V and J genes are TRBV5-1 and TRBJ1-2; 9 positions match TRBD1. The ends lost 2 bases at V and 4 bases at J; junction bases unmatched: 9. This CDR3 comprises 16 residues. CDR1 and CDR2 (germline): SGHRS, YFSETQ. CDR3 residues: CASSFDTGGVGYGYTF. The CDR3 nucleotides read TGCGCCAGCAGCTTCGATACAGGGGGCGTTGGCTATGGCTACACCTTC.

In this sample, this clone turned up once. V and J are TRBV5-1 and TRBJ2-7; a weak D match, TRBD2 (5 bases). Looked up from germline, CDR1 is SGHRS and CDR2 is YFSETQ. The CDR3 totals 12 residues. Trimming left V 2 bases short and J 5 bases short, with 8 bases between. CDR3 loop: CASSFEGNEQYF. In nucleotides, the CDR3 is TGCGCCAGCAGCTTCGAGGGTAACGAGCAGTACTTC. Full variable domain (missing parts from reference TRBV5-1 and TRBJ2-7): KAGVTQTPRYLIKTRGQQVTLSCSPISGHRSVSWYQQTPGQGLQFLFEYFSETQRNKGNFPGRFSGRQFSNSRSEMNVSTLELGDSALYLCASSFEGNEQYFGPGTRLTVT.

The CDR3 loop reads CASSARQGPSYEQYF. The CDR3 DNA sequence: TGTGCCAGCAGCGCCAGACAGGGGCCTTCCTACGAGCAGTACTTC. V is TRBV9 and J is TRBJ2-7; 8 nucleotides match TRBD1. In germline, CDR1 is SGDLS, CDR2 YYNGEE. The CDR3 spans 15 residues. V gave up 3 bases and J gave up 1 base; unmatched junction bases: 6.

The genes are TRBV18 and TRBJ2-3; 7 nucleotides match TRBD1. This CDR3 spans 15 amino acids. V shed 5 bases and J 2 bases; nucleotides not matched to a gene: 7. CDR1 KGHSH and CDR2 LQKENI come from the germline V gene. CDR3 amino acids: CASSTGVRFTDTQYF. In DNA form, the CDR3 reads TGTGCCAGCTCAACAGGGGTTCGCTTCACAGATACGCAGTATTTT.

This chain joins TRBV27 and TRBJ2-7; TRBD1 is a possible D gene (6 bases). The ends were cut back, 6 bases at V and 3 bases at J, with 18 bases in the middle. CDR1 is MNHEY and CDR2 is SMNVEV in the germline V gene (reference sequence). The CDR3 extends over 15 amino acids. The CDR3 DNA is TGTGCCAGCAGAAGTATAGGGACACCCGACTACGAGCAGTACTTC. Its protein product is CASRSIGTPDYEQYF.

V is TRBV6-1 and J is TRBJ2-7; TRBD1 aligns across 10 bases. The V segment lost 6 bases and the J segment 5 bases; nucleotides outside the gene matches: 7. CDR1 and CDR2 from the germline V gene are MNHNS and SASEGT. CDR3 size: 14 residues. CDR3 sequence: CASRAGTGVNEQYF. The CDR3 nucleotides are TGTGCCAGCAGGGCCGGGACAGGGGTTAACGAGCAGTACTTC.

The chain carries TRBV5-5 and TRBJ2-7; the match to TRBD2 covers 8 bases. The germline CDR1 and CDR2 sequences are SGHKS and YYEKEE (reference sequence). V shed 0 bases and J 2 bases; nucleotides not matched to a gene: 7. The CDR3 spans 16 residues. CDR3 coding DNA: TGTGCCAGCAGCTTGGAGGGCTTTAGCGGGACCTACGAGCAGTACTTC. Translation: CASSLEGFSGTYEQYF.

This clone was detected once. The chain combines TRBV6-5 with TRBJ2-7, with 10 bases matching TRBD1. Germline CDR1 and CDR2: MNHEY and SVGAGI. The CDR3 consists of 11 residues. V lost 9 bases and J lost 7; bases outside the gene matches: 3. The CDR3 nucleotides are TGTGCCAGTGACAGGGGGCAGGAGCAGTACTTC. Protein sequence: CASDRGQEQYF.